This TCR beta chain was identified during a study of sequential checkpoint blockade in melanoma. Background on the study: Arm A got nivolumab then ipilimumab; arm B the reverse, 1:1. Each arm's sequence ended with maintenance nivolumab.

TCRdb's copy holds only in-frame clones and misses some; the assay was immunoSEQ multiplex PCR. The sample records about 21,000 clones, approximately 80% being singletons. Treatment reported: randomized to nivolumab then ipilimumab (arm A) or the reverse (arm B). Patients had received no earlier DNA-damaging chemotherapy. From thawed PBMCs, live CD3+CD8+ cells negative for CD19 and CD56 were sorted. The sequence derives from a human donor with melanoma. Sequencing used CD8+ T cells sorted from blood (inferred from file names), obtained from a patient given nivolumab and ipilimumab in sequence.

The chain's CDR3 is CASSPHHRVKEYGYTF. The CDR3 DNA reads as TGTGCCAGCAGTCCACACCACAGGGTAAAGGAGTATGGCTACACCTTC. This chain uses TRBV7-9 with TRBJ1-2; tentative D call: TRBD1 (6 bases). V was shortened by 6 bases and J by 5 bases, with 22 bases between the two germline ends. CDR3 length: 16 amino acids. Germline V gene lookup returns CDR1 SEHNR and CDR2 FQNEAQ (reference sequence). Using reference TRBV7-9 and TRBJ1-2 for the parts outside the CDR3, the full variable domain is DTGVSQNPRHKITKRGQNVTFRCDPISEHNRLYWYRQTLGQGPEFLTYFQNEAQLEKSRLLSDRFSAERPKGSFSTLEIQRTEQGDSAMYLCASSPHHRVKEYGYTFGSGTRLTVV.